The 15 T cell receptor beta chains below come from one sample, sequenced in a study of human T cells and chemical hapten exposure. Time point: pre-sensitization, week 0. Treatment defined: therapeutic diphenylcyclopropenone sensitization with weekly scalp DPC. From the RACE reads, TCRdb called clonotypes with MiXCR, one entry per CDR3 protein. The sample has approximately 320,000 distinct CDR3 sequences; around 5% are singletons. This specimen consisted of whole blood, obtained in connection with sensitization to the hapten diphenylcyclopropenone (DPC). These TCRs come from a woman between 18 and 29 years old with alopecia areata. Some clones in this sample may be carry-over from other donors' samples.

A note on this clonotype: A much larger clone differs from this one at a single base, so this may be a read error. The CDR3: CASSPPSNNSPLHF. The CDR3 DNA reads as TGTGCCAGCAGCCCTCCGTCCAATAATTCACCCCTCCACTTT. The gene calls are TRBV3-1 and TRBJ1-6; D remains ambiguous. V was cut by 4 bases and J by 5 bases, with 9 bases left in between. The germline V gene has CDR1 LGHDT and CDR2 YNNKEL (reference sequence). The CDR3 is 14 residues long.

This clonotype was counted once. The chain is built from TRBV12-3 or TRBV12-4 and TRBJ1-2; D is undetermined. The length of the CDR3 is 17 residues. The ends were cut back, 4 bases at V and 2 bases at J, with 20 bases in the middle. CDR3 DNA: TGTGCCAGCAGTTACGGAAGACTCCTTCTAGGGAACTATGGCTACACCTTC. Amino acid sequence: CASSYGRLLLGNYGYTF.

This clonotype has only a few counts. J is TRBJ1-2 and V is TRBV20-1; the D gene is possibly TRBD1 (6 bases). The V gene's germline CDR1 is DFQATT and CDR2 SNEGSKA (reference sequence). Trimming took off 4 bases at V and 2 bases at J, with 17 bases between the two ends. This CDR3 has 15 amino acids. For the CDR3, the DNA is TGCAGTGCTACGGGGGGGCGTCAGGGGAACTATGGCTACACCTTC. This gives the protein CSATGGRQGNYGYTF.

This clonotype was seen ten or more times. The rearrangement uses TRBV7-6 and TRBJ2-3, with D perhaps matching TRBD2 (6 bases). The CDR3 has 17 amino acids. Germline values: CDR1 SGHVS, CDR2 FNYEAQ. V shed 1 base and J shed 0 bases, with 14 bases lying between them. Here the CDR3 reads CASSLGLGGLSTDTQYF. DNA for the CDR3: TGTGCCAGCAGCTTAGGACTTGGGGGACTTAGCACAGATACGCAGTATTTT.

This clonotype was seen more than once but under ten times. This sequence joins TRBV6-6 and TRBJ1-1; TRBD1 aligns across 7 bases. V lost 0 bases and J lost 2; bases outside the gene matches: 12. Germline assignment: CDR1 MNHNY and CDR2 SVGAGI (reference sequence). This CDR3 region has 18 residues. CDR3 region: CASSYSRGGQSANTEAFF. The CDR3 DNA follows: TGTGCCAGCAGTTACTCGCGGGGGGGACAGAGTGCTAACACTGAAGCTTTCTTT.

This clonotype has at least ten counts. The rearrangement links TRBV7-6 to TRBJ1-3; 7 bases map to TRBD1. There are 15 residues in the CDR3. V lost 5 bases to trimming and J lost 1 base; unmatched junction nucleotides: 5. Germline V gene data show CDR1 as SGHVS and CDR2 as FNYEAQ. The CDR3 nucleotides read TGTGCCAGCAGCAACCGACAGGGTTCTGGAAACACCATATATTTT. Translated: CASSNRQGSGNTIYF. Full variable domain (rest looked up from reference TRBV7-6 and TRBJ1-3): GAGVSQSPRYKVTKRGQDVALRCDPISGHVSLYWYRQALGQGPEFLTYFNYEAQQDKSGLPNDRFSAERPEGSISTLTIQRTEQRDSAMYRCASSNRQGSGNTIYFGEGSWLTVV.

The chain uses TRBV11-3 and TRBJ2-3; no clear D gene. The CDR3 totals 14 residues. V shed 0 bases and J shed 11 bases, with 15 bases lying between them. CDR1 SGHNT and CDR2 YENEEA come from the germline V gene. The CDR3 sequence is CASSLDGATLGQYF. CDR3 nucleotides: TGTGCCAGCAGCTTAGATGGCGCGACCCTCGGGCAGTATTTT.

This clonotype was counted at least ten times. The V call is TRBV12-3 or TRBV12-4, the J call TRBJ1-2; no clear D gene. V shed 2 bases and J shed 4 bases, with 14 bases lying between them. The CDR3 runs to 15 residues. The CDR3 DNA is TGTGCCAGCAGTTTAAAGGGCACAAGTTTCTATGGCTACACCTTC. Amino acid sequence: CASSLKGTSFYGYTF.

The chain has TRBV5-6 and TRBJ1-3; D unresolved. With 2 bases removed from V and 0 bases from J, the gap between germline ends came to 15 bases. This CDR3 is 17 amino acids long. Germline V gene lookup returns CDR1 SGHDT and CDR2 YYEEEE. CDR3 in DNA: TGTGCCAGCAGCTTCTTAACAGCACTTAACTCTGGAAACACCATATATTTT. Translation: CASSFLTALNSGNTIYF.

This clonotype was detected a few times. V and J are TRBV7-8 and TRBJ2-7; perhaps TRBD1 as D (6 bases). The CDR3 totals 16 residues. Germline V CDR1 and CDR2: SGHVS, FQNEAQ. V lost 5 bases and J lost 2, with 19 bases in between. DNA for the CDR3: TGTGCCAGCAGCCCCTGGAACAGGGTTAACGCCTACGAGCAGTACTTC. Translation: CASSPWNRVNAYEQYF.

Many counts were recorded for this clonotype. CDR3 sequence (DNA): TGTGCCAGCAGCTTAGTTATGAACACTGAAGCTTTCTTT. This codes for CASSLVMNTEAFF. The gene calls are TRBV7-9 and TRBJ1-1; D unclear. The CDR3 consists of 13 residues. Deletions cut 1 base from V and 0 bases from J, with 3 bases between. Per germline, CDR1 SEHNR and CDR2 FQNEAQ (reference sequence).

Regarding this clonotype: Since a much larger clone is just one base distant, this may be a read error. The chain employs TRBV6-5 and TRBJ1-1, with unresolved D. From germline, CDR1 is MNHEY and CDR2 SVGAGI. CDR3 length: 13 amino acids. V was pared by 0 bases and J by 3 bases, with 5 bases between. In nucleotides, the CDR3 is TGTGCCAGCAGTTACTCGAGGGACACTGAAGCTTTCTTT. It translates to CASSYSRDTEAFF.

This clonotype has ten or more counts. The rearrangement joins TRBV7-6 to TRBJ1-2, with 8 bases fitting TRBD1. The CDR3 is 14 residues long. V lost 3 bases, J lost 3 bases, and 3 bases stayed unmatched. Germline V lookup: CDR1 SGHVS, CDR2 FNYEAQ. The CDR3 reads CASSFTGGDYGYTF. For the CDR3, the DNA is TGTGCCAGCAGCTTCACAGGGGGAGACTATGGCTACACCTTC.

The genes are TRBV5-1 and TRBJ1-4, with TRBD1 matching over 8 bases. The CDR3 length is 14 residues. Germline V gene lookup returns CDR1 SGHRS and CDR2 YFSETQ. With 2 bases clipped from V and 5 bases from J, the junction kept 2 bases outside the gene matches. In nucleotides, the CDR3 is TGCGCCAGCAGCTTCTCAGGGGGCAATGAAAAACTGTTTTTT. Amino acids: CASSFSGGNEKLFF.

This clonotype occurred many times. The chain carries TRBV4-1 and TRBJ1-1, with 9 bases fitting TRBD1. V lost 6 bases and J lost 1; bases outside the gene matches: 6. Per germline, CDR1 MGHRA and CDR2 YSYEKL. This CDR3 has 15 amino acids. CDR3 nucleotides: TGCGCCAGCAGGGACAGGGGAATTGCGAACACTGAAGCTTTCTTT. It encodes CASRDRGIANTEAFF.